The 26 T cell receptor beta chains given below trace back to one sample, sequenced in a study of cytomegalovirus exposure and HLA in healthy donors (dated by TCRdb to 2016 to 2017). To prepare the library, the immunoSEQ multiplex PCR assay was applied. For the multiplex PCR, a mixture combining 60 forward primers for TCR Vbeta segments and 13 reverse primers for TCR Jbeta segments was used. TCRdb re-hosts the immuneACCESS table, in-frame sequences only. Its copies lack some clones; in the studies checked, an unresolved V gene accounts for under half of them, and the cause for the rest is not known. The table for this sample lists 60,000 or so clones; approximately 85% of them were counted only once. The ten most abundant clones make up around 11% of the sample. Sample: PBMCs. These receptors were obtained from a female donor in good health and CMV-seronegative.

In this sample, this clone turned up once. The gene calls are TRBV7-9 and TRBJ2-7; 7 bases agree with TRBD1. The CDR3 extends over 15 amino acids. Trimming cost V 0 bases and J 3 bases; bases outside gene matches: 5. The germline gives CDR1 SEHNR, CDR2 FQNEAQ (reference sequence). This CDR3 is CASSLAATGIYEQYF. For the CDR3, the DNA is TGTGCCAGCAGCTTAGCGGCGACAGGGATCTACGAGCAGTACTTC.

The chain combines TRBV6-1 with TRBJ2-2, with a possible D match to TRBD1 (5 bases). Trimming removed 7 bases from V and 0 bases from J, with 9 bases in between. The CDR3 covers 14 residues. Germline V gene sequence: CDR1 MNHNS, CDR2 SASEGT. The CDR3 sequence: CASNRTPNTGELFF. In nucleotides, the CDR3 is TGTGCCAGCAATAGGACACCGAACACCGGGGAGCTGTTTTTT.

The chain recombines TRBV11-2 with TRBJ2-1; D is possibly TRBD2 (6 bases). Germline V gene sequence: CDR1 SGHAT, CDR2 FQNNGV. V was pared by 3 bases and J by 2 bases, with 11 bases between. The CDR3 is 15 residues long. CDR3 protein: CASSFEAGTYNEQFF. CDR3 DNA sequence: TGTGCCAGCAGCTTTGAGGCGGGGACCTACAATGAGCAGTTCTTC.

The genes are TRBV2 and TRBJ2-5; the match to TRBD1 covers 12 bases. This CDR3 has 14 amino acids. V was pared by 6 bases and J by 4 bases, with 3 bases of the junction left unmatched. The germline CDR1 and CDR2 sequences are SNHLY and FYNNEI. The CDR3 sequence: CASRGTGGIETQYF. CDR3 in DNA: TGTGCCAGCAGGGGGACAGGGGGCATAGAGACCCAGTACTTC.

The rearrangement joins TRBV18 to TRBJ1-2; 7 nucleotides align to TRBD1. The CDR3 length is 14 residues. After removal of 2 bases from V and 4 bases from J, the junction contained 4 bases not matched to a gene. From germline, CDR1 is KGHSH and CDR2 LQKENI. CDR3 sequence: CASSPNRDSYGYTF. The DNA for the CDR3 is TGTGCCAGCTCACCAAACCGGGACAGCTATGGCTACACCTTC.

The CDR3 nucleotides are TGTGCCAGCAGCGTGGGTAGCGCCAGCACAGATACGCAGTATTTT. Translating gives CASSVGSASTDTQYF. The V call is TRBV9, the J call TRBJ2-3; perhaps TRBD2 as D (5 bases). V was trimmed by 2 bases and J by 0 bases, leaving 10 bases between them. CDR1 is SGDLS, CDR2 YYNGEE, per germline. The CDR3 covers 15 residues.

The chain is built from TRBV7-9 and TRBJ1-1; D is uncertain. Germline V gene lookup returns CDR1 SEHNR and CDR2 FQNEAQ (reference sequence). V lost 5 bases, J lost 4 bases, and 5 bases lay in between. CDR3 size: 11 residues. In DNA form, the CDR3 reads TGTGCCAGCAGCCTCCCCACTGAAGCTTTCTTT. Translation: CASSLPTEAFF.

V gene TRBV6-1 combines with J gene TRBJ1-2; D is possibly TRBD1 (6 bases). Germline CDR1 is MNHNS and CDR2 is SASEGT. V was pared by 4 bases and J by 8 bases, with 17 bases between. The length of the CDR3 is 14 residues. CDR3 loop: CASSAGEGYQGYTF. The CDR3 DNA reads TGTGCCAGCAGTGCAGGGGAAGGGTATCAGGGCTACACCTTC.

The sample holds one count of this clone. V usage is TRBV27 and J usage is TRBJ2-7; 9 nucleotides agree with TRBD1. Unmatched junction bases numbered 5, after V lost 6 bases and J lost 5 bases. The CDR3 covers 13 residues. Germline values: CDR1 MNHEY, CDR2 SMNVEV (reference sequence). The CDR3 DNA follows: TGTGCCAGCAGCGACAGGGGGACGAACGAGCAGTACTTC. This encodes CASSDRGTNEQYF.

The V gene is TRBV25-1, the J gene TRBJ1-1; possibly TRBD1 for D (6 bases). The V gene's germline CDR1 is MGHDK and CDR2 SYGVNS. This CDR3 is built from 15 residues. V lost 7 bases to trimming and J lost 1 base, with 16 bases between them. The CDR3, as DNA: TGTGCCAGCATAGGCATAGGGGGACAGAACACTGAAGCTTTCTTT. It codes for CASIGIGGQNTEAFF.

This rearrangement joins TRBV19 to TRBJ2-1, with D tentatively TRBD2 (7 bases). Per the germline V gene, CDR1 is LNHDA and CDR2 is SQIVND (reference sequence). This CDR3 region has 12 residues. V lost 7 bases and J lost 5, with 9 bases in between. The CDR3 here is CASTGGNNEQFF. CDR3 nucleotides: TGTGCCAGTACGGGGGGCAACAATGAGCAGTTCTTC.

J is TRBJ2-7 and V is TRBV28; D perhaps matches TRBD2 (6 bases). With 6 bases removed from V and 3 bases from J, the gap between germline ends came to 15 bases. The CDR3 has 14 residues. CDR1 is MDHEN and CDR2 is SYDVKM in the germline V gene. DNA of the CDR3: TGTGCCAGCAGAGCCTCCGGGACTGGCTACGAGCAGTACTTC. It specifies CASRASGTGYEQYF.

This rearrangement joins TRBV28 to TRBJ1-1, with a tentative D call TRBD1 (5 bases). V lost 11 bases and J lost 0, with 10 bases in between. Germline CDR1 and CDR2: MDHEN and SYDVKM. There are 12 residues in the CDR3. The CDR3 sequence: CAEKGMNTEAFF. As DNA, the CDR3 is TGTGCCGAGAAGGGGATGAACACTGAAGCTTTCTTT. Full variable domain (missing parts from reference TRBV28 and TRBJ1-1): DVKVTQSSRYLVKRTGEKVFLECVQDMDHENMFWYRQDPGLGLRLIYFSYDVKMKEKGDIPEGYSVSREKKERFSLILESASTNQTSMYLCAEKGMNTEAFFGQGTRLTVV.

A few counts support this clone. The chain is built from TRBV5-5 and TRBJ2-7; TRBD2 is a possible D gene (6 bases). The CDR3 spans 14 residues. Trimming removed 2 bases from V and 3 bases from J, with 12 bases in between. CDR1 and CDR2 (germline): SGHKS, YYEKEE (reference sequence). The CDR3, as DNA: TGTGCCAGCAGCTTAGTCGAGGGAGGCTACGAGCAGTACTTC. Translation: CASSLVEGGYEQYF.

This chain links TRBV6-5 with TRBJ2-5; D is ambiguous. The germline CDR1 and CDR2 sequences are MNHEY and SVGAGI. This CDR3 is built from 14 residues. V was cut by 7 bases and J by 3 bases, with 15 bases left in between. As DNA, the CDR3 is TGTGCCAGCAAATTAAGCGTTGCAGAAGAGACCCAGTACTTC. This gives the protein CASKLSVAEETQYF.

The J gene is TRBJ2-7, the V gene TRBV18; 10 nucleotides line up with TRBD1. With 5 bases clipped from V and 4 bases from J, the junction kept 8 bases outside the gene matches. This CDR3 contains 15 residues. In germline, CDR1 is KGHSH, CDR2 LQKENI. The CDR3 region is CASSSPGTGVYEQYF. The CDR3 DNA reads as TGTGCCAGCTCATCCCCCGGGACAGGGGTATACGAGCAGTACTTC.

The V gene is TRBV7-9, the J gene TRBJ2-7; D perhaps matches TRBD1 (6 bases). The CDR3 is 12 amino acids. V lost 2 bases and J lost 6, with 8 bases in between. Germline-derived CDR1 and CDR2 are SEHNR and FQNEAQ (reference sequence). The CDR3 here is CASSLQGGEQYF. CDR3 nucleotide sequence: TGTGCCAGCAGCTTACAAGGGGGCGAGCAGTACTTC.

The gene calls are TRBV28 and TRBJ1-1; D not resolved. This CDR3 comprises 13 residues. From germline, CDR1 is MDHEN and CDR2 SYDVKM. With 6 bases removed from V and 1 base from J, the gap between germline ends came to 9 bases. CDR3 sequence reads: CASRSGQNTEAFF. CDR3 coding DNA: TGTGCCAGCAGGTCTGGGCAGAACACTGAAGCTTTCTTT.

The chain is built from TRBV5-6 and TRBJ1-3; D may be TRBD1 (6 bases). Germline CDR1 is SGHDT and CDR2 is YYEEEE. Trimming removed 2 bases at V and 4 bases at J, with 10 bases between. CDR3 length equals 14 residues. The CDR3 coding sequence is TGTGCCAGCAGCTTAGTGACAGGCGGAAACACCATATATTTT. Amino acid sequence: CASSLVTGGNTIYF.

V is TRBV5-1 and J is TRBJ2-5, with a weak D call TRBD1 (6 bases). The V gene lost 2 bases and the J gene lost 2 bases, with 10 bases spanning the gap. There are 14 residues in the CDR3. Per the germline V gene, CDR1 is SGHRS and CDR2 is YFSETQ. The chain's CDR3 is CASSLTRGQETQYF. The CDR3, as DNA: TGCGCCAGCAGCTTAACGAGGGGGCAAGAGACCCAGTACTTC.

This sequence joins TRBV10-3 and TRBJ2-2, with D possibly being TRBD1 (6 bases). This CDR3 is built from 15 residues. Germline-derived CDR1 and CDR2 are ENHRY and SYGVKD. With 3 bases removed from V and 2 bases from J, the gap between germline ends came to 10 bases. DNA of the CDR3: TGTGCCATCAGTGATGGGACAAGAAACACCGGGGAGCTGTTTTTT. Its protein is CAISDGTRNTGELFF.

V gene TRBV9 combines with J gene TRBJ2-6; 7 positions match TRBD1. Germline loops: CDR1 SGDLS, CDR2 YYNGEE. V was clipped by 1 base and J by 0 bases; unmatched bases: 7. This CDR3 has 18 residues. The CDR3 bases are TGTGCCAGCAGCGTAAACAGGGGCCTAAGCTCTGGGGCCAACGTCCTGACTTTC. Its protein is CASSVNRGLSSGANVLTF.

V usage is TRBV29-1 and J usage is TRBJ1-5, with 9 bases aligning to TRBD1. This CDR3 spans 13 amino acids. Germline V gene lookup returns CDR1 SQVTM and CDR2 ANQGSEA. V lost 6 bases to trimming and J lost 2 bases; unmatched junction nucleotides: 2. The CDR3 sequence is CSVRTGGNQPQHF. Written as DNA, the CDR3 is TGCAGCGTCAGGACAGGGGGCAATCAGCCCCAGCATTTT.

This clone showed up just once. The V and J genes are TRBV9 and TRBJ2-7; TRBD1 agrees at 7 bases. J lost 4 bases, V lost 0 bases, and 7 bases had no gene match. This CDR3 is 15 amino acids long. From germline, CDR1 is SGDLS and CDR2 YYNGEE. This CDR3 reads CASSVGGQIVYEQYF. The CDR3 DNA reads TGTGCCAGCAGCGTAGGGGGACAGATAGTTTACGAGCAGTACTTC. Using reference TRBV9 and TRBJ2-7 for the parts outside the CDR3, the full variable domain is DSGVTQTPKHLITATGQRVTLRCSPRSGDLSVYWYQQSLDQGLQFLIQYYNGEERAKGNILERFSAQQFPDLHSELNLSSLELGDSALYFCASSVGGQIVYEQYFGPGTRLTVT.

The V and J genes are TRBV4-2 and TRBJ1-2; 12 nucleotides match TRBD1. Germline CDR1 reads LGHNA; CDR2 reads YNFKEQ. The CDR3 length is 16 residues. The V segment lost 0 bases and the J segment 7 bases; nucleotides outside the gene matches: 6. The CDR3 sequence is CASSQDWGQGASGYTF. The CDR3 nucleotides read TGTGCCAGCAGCCAAGATTGGGGACAGGGGGCATCTGGCTACACCTTC.

The rearrangement uses TRBV14 and TRBJ2-3; 7 bases map to TRBD2. This CDR3 comprises 14 residues. J gave up 5 bases and V 3 bases, and 5 bases lay outside the gene matches. Looked up from germline, CDR1 is SGHDN and CDR2 is FVKESK. CDR3 DNA: TGTGCCAGCAGCCAGGGAGGGGCAATAGATACGCAGTATTTT. It translates to CASSQGGAIDTQYF.